This entry lists 5 T cell receptor beta chains sequenced from one sample in a study of blood T cell repertoires in COVID-19 (dated by TCRdb to the early 2020s). Receptor amplification or capture employed the immunoSEQ multiplex PCR assay. TCRdb re-hosts the immuneACCESS table, in-frame sequences only. Its copies lack some clones; in the studies checked, an unresolved V gene accounts for under half of them, and the cause for the rest is not known. Across this sample there are 40,000 to 45,000 clones, with approximately 87% seen only once. The ten biggest clones cover approximately 4% of the sample. The specimen sequenced was peripheral blood. Receptor source: a man aged 35-49 years with COVID-19, enrolled during active disease.

The chain combines TRBV7-2 with TRBJ2-2; D is unresolved. The CDR3 length is 15 residues. V was cut by 1 base and J by 5 bases, with 11 bases left in between. CDR1 is SGHTA, CDR2 FQGNSA, per germline. The DNA for the CDR3 is TGTGCCAGCAGCTTAGGGCAGTTCTTTACCGGGGAGCTGTTTTTT. It is translated as CASSLGQFFTGELFF.

The CDR3 bases are TGTGCCAGCAGCCCCACAAACGGACAGCCCGAGCAGTACTTC. The encoded protein is CASSPTNGQPEQYF. The chain employs TRBV5-4 and TRBJ2-7; possibly TRBD1 for D (6 bases). The CDR3 is 14 amino acids. V was pared by 4 bases and J by 6 bases, with 17 bases between. The germline CDR1 and CDR2 sequences are SGHNT and YYREEE (reference sequence).

The CDR3 DNA sequence: TGTGCCAGCAGTCCCCAGGGACTAGCGGGGGGAACCCAAGAGACCCAGTACTTC. Its protein is CASSPQGLAGGTQETQYF. The chain uses TRBV28 and TRBJ2-5; TRBD2 matches at 15 bases. With V trimmed by 5 bases and J by 1 base, 8 bases remained unmatched. Germline CDR1 reads MDHEN; CDR2 reads SYDVKM. The CDR3 contains 18 residues. Combining the CDR3 with reference TRBV28 and TRBJ2-5 gives the whole variable domain DVKVTQSSRYLVKRTGEKVFLECVQDMDHENMFWYRQDPGLGLRLIYFSYDVKMKEKGDIPEGYSVSREKKERFSLILESASTNQTSMYLCASSPQGLAGGTQETQYFGPGTRLLVL.

The rearrangement uses TRBV27 and TRBJ1-5; no clear D gene. V gave up 4 bases and J gave up 0 bases, with 7 bases separating them. The germline V gene encodes CDR1 MNHEY and CDR2 SMNVEV (reference sequence). CDR3 length: 14 residues. The CDR3, as DNA: TGTGCCAGCAGTTCGGGATTTAGCAATCAGCCCCAGCATTTT. Translated, it gives CASSSGFSNQPQHF.

The chain carries TRBV27 and TRBJ2-5; 10 bases fit TRBD1. Looked up from germline, CDR1 is MNHEY and CDR2 is SMNVEV (reference sequence). Trimming at V came to 6 bases and at J to 3 bases, leaving 4 bases not matched to a gene. The CDR3 totals 14 residues. CDR3 DNA: TGTGCCAGCAGCCTGGGGACAGGGGAAGAGACCCAGTACTTC. Translated: CASSLGTGEETQYF.